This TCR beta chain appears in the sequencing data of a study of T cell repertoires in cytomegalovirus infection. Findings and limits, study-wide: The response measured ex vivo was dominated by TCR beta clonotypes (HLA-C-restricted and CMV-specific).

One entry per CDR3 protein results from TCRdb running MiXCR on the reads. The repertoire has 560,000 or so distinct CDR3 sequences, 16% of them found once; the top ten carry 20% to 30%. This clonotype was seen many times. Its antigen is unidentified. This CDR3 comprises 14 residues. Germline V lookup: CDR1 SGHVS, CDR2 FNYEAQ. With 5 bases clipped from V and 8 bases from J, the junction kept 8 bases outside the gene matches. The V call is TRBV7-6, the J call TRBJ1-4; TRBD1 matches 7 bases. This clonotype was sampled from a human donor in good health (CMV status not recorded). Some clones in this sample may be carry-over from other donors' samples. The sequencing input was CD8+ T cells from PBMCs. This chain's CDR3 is CASSPRQGGEKLFF. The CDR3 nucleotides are TGTGCCAGCAGCCCGCGACAGGGTGGGGAAAAACTGTTTTTT.